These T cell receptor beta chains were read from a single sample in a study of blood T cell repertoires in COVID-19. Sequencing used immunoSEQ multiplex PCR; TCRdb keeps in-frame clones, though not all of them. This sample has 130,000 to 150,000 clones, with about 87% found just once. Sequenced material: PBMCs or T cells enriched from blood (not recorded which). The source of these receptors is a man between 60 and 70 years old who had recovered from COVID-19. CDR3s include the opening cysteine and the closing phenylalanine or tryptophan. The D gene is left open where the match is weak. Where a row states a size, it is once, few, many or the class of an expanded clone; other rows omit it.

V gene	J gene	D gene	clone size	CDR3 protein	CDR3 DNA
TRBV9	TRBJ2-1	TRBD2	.	CASSVVGGSVGEQFF	TGTGCCAGCAGCGTAGTCGGCGGGAGTGTAGGTGAGCAGTTCTTC
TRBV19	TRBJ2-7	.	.	CASNEQGSYEQYF	TGTGCCAGTAACGAACAGGGATCCTACGAGCAGTACTTC
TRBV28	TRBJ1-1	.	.	CASSPSTQRAFF	TGTGCCAGCAGTCCCTCCACCCAGAGGGCTTTCTTT
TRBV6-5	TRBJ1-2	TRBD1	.	CASVIRPQGGGYTF	TGTGCCAGCGTAATCCGGCCACAGGGGGGCGGCTACACCTTC
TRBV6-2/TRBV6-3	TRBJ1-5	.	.	CASTPRIGQPQHF	TGTGCCAGCACCCCCCGTATCGGTCAGCCCCAGCATTTT
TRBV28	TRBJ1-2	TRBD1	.	CASSKGARDGYTF	TGTGCCAGCAGTAAGGGGGCGCGGGATGGCTACACCTTC
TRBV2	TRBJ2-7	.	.	CASSDDRHYEQYF	TGTGCCAGCAGTGACGACAGGCACTACGAGCAGTACTTC
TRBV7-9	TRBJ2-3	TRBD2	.	CASRQPGLAGGASDTQYF	TGTGCCAGCAGACAACCGGGACTAGCGGGAGGAGCCTCAGATACGCAGTATTTT
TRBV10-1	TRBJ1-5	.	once	CASSGQLNQPQHF	TGCGCCAGTTCAGGACAGCTCAATCAGCCCCAGCATTTT
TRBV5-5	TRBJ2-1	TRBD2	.	CASRTSGAYNEQFF	TGTGCCAGCAGGACTAGCGGGGCCTACAATGAGCAGTTCTTC
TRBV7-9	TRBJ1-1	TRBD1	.	CASSAGQGQAFF	TGTGCCAGCAGCGCCGGACAGGGACAAGCTTTCTTT
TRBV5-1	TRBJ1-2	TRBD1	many	CASSLTGGIYGYTF	TGCGCCAGCAGCTTAACAGGGGGGATCTATGGCTACACCTTC
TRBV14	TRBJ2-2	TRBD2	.	CASRLTGTSTGELFF	TGTGCCAGCAGACTAACCGGGACTAGCACCGGGGAGCTGTTTTTT
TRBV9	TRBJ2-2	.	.	CASSVLWAGPNTGELFF	TGTGCCAGCAGCGTACTCTGGGCGGGCCCGAACACCGGGGAGCTGTTTTTT
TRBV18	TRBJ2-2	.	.	CASSFLTGELFF	TGTGCCAGCTCATTCCTCACCGGGGAGCTGTTTTTT
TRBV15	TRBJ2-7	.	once	CATSRSGHRSYEQYF	TGTGCCACCAGCAGATCGGGACATCGGTCCTACGAGCAGTACTTC
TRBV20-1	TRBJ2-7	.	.	CSASSNYEQYF	TGCAGTGCTAGTTCTAACTACGAGCAGTACTTC
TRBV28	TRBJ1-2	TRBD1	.	CASSFGQGVYGYTF	TGTGCCAGCAGTTTTGGGCAGGGGGTCTATGGCTACACCTTC
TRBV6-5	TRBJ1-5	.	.	CASSYSIGAPPQHF	TGTGCCAGCAGTTACTCGATAGGGGCCCCCCCCCAGCATTTT
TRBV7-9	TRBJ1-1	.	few	CASSFPAGVGTEAFF	TGTGCCAGCAGCTTCCCAGCGGGGGTGGGGACTGAAGCTTTCTTT
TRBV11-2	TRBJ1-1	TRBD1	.	CASSLKTRGLGITEAFF	TGTGCCAGCAGCTTAAAGACCAGGGGGCTTGGAATCACTGAAGCTTTCTTT
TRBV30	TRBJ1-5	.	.	CAWSSTSSNQPQHF	TGTGCCTGGAGTTCCACGAGTAGCAATCAGCCCCAGCATTTT
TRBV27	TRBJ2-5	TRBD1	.	CASSSTGIDETQYF	TGTGCCAGCAGTTCGACAGGGATCGACGAGACCCAGTACTTC
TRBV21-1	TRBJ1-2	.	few	CASSKSGTFRYTF	TGTGCCAGCAGCAAAAGCGGGACATTTCGCTACACCTTC
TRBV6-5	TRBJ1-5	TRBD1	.	CASRMDRGDQPQHF	TGTGCCAGCAGAATGGACAGGGGCGATCAGCCCCAGCATTTT
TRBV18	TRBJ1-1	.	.	CASSPGRRGTTEAFF	TGTGCCAGCTCACCGGGACGGAGGGGTACCACTGAAGCTTTCTTT
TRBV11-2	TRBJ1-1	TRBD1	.	CASSFLGTAGLGAFF	TGTGCCAGCAGCTTCCTGGGGACAGCAGGTTTGGGAGCTTTCTTT
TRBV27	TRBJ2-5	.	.	CASSSSGSFETQYF	TGTGCCAGCAGTTCGTCAGGGTCTTTTGAGACCCAGTACTTC
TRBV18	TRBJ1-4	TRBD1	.	CASSLSLTGFGEKLFF	TGTGCCAGCTCACTATCTCTGACAGGGTTCGGTGAAAAACTGTTTTTT
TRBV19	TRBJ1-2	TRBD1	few	CASRGTGGSGYTF	TGTGCCAGTAGGGGGACAGGGGGCAGTGGCTACACCTTC
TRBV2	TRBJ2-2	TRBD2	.	CASSATSPSGGHGGELFF	TGTGCCAGCAGTGCCACTTCCCCTAGCGGGGGTCATGGCGGGGAGCTGTTTTTT
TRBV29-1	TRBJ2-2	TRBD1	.	CSVQDRDTGELFF	TGCAGCGTGCAAGACAGGGACACCGGGGAGCTGTTTTTT
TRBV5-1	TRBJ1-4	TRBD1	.	CASSIQGEMVEKLFF	TGCGCCAGCAGCATCCAGGGGGAAATGGTTGAAAAACTGTTTTTT
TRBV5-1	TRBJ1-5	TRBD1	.	CASSLGQTLSPQHF	TGCGCCAGCAGCCTGGGACAGACTTTATCGCCCCAGCATTTT
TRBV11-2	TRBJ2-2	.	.	CASSRQGPGELFF	TGTGCCAGCAGCCGCCAGGGTCCCGGGGAGCTGTTTTTT
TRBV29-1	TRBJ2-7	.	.	CSVTRDTYYEQYF	TGCAGCGTGACCCGGGACACCTACTACGAGCAGTACTTC
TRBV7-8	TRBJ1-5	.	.	CASSPKEGSNQPQHF	TGTGCCAGCAGCCCCAAAGAGGGTAGCAATCAGCCCCAGCATTTT
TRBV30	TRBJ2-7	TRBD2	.	CAWSGGGYEQYF	TGTGCCTGGAGTGGGGGGGGTTACGAGCAGTACTTC
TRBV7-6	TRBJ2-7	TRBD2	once	CASSLKLAGGPNSYEQYF	TGTGCCAGCAGCTTAAAACTAGCGGGAGGGCCGAACTCCTACGAGCAGTACTTC
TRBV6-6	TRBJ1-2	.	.	CASSLRDNYGYTF	TGTGCCAGCAGCCTCAGGGATAACTATGGCTACACCTTC
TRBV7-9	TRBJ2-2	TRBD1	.	CASSSTTGETGELFF	TGTGCCAGCAGCTCAACGACAGGGGAGACCGGGGAGCTGTTTTTT
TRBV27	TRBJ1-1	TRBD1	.	CASSLYPGQGMNTEAFF	TGTGCCAGCAGTTTGTACCCGGGACAGGGGATGAACACTGAAGCTTTCTTT
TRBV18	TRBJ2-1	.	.	CASSPPLGQWHEQFF	TGTGCCAGCTCACCACCCCTTGGACAGTGGCATGAGCAGTTCTTC
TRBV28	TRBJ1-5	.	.	CASSFGQGIQPQHF	TGTGCCAGCAGTTTCGGGCAGGGAATTCAGCCCCAGCATTTT